This TCR beta chain was captured by sequencing in a study of T cells of healthy individuals. Many counts were recorded for this clonotype. MiXCR was run by TCRdb on the 5' RACE reads, yielding one entry per CDR3 protein. The table includes more than 60,000 distinct CDR3 sequences, 15% to 20% detected once. The CDR3 has 14 amino acids. The V gene lost 7 bases and the J gene lost 2 bases, with 11 bases spanning the gap. The germline V gene has CDR1 SNHLY and CDR2 FYNNEI. This rearrangement joins TRBV2 to TRBJ2-2; D gene unclear. This receptor was identified in a human donor in good health. The CDR3 coding sequence is TGTGCCAGCAAGGGTCTCGTTAACACCGGGGAGCTGTTTTTT. It codes for CASKGLVNTGELFF.